A single sample is the source of the 5 T cell receptor beta chains below, sequenced in a study of cytomegalovirus exposure and HLA in healthy donors. The PCR made use of 60 Vbeta and 13 Jbeta primers. The protocol was immunoSEQ multiplex PCR, while the TCRdb copy is restricted to in-frame clones and leaves out a portion. This table holds tens of thousands of clones, 65% to 90% found once. Sequenced: PBMCs. The receptor source for this set is a woman aged 18-35 years in good health and CMV-seronegative.

The chain carries TRBV11-1 and TRBJ2-1, with 11 nucleotides matching TRBD1. Unmatched junction bases numbered 5, after V lost 5 bases and J lost 5 bases. The CDR3 covers 15 residues. Germline CDR1 is SGHAT and CDR2 is FQDESV (reference sequence). CDR3 amino acids: CASSPRDRGNNEQFF. CDR3 in DNA: TGTGCCAGCAGCCCCCGGGACAGGGGGAACAATGAGCAGTTCTTC.

The rearrangement uses TRBV25-1 and TRBJ2-7; TRBD1 matches at 8 bases. The ends lost 7 bases at V and 5 bases at J; junction bases unmatched: 10. Germline CDR1 and CDR2: MGHDK and SYGVNS. The CDR3 covers 14 residues. Here the CDR3 reads CASTAPDRAHEQYF. The CDR3 DNA is TGTGCCAGCACCGCCCCGGACAGGGCCCACGAGCAGTACTTC.

The rearrangement joins TRBV7-9 to TRBJ1-2, with TRBD1 as a possible D gene (5 bases). Germline CDR1 and CDR2: SEHNR and FQNEAQ (reference sequence). CDR3 length equals 14 residues. The germline V and J ends were trimmed by 5 bases and 3 bases, with 13 bases remaining between them. The CDR3 DNA follows: TGTGCCAGCAGCGCAGACGGGGGAGACTATGGCTACACCTTC. It specifies CASSADGGDYGYTF. Drawing the rest from reference TRBV7-9 and TRBJ1-2, the complete variable domain is DTGVSQNPRHKITKRGQNVTFRCDPISEHNRLYWYRQTLGQGPEFLTYFQNEAQLEKSRLLSDRFSAERPKGSFSTLEIQRTEQGDSAMYLCASSADGGDYGYTFGSGTRLTVV.

The chain uses TRBV19 and TRBJ2-3, with 9 bases that match TRBD2. CDR3 size: 17 residues. Germline CDR1 reads LNHDA; CDR2 reads SQIVND (reference sequence). J gave up 1 base and V 5 bases, and 10 bases lay outside the gene matches. DNA of the CDR3: TGTGCCAGTAGTGTCCCAAAGGTAGCGGGGGGCACAGATACGCAGTATTTT. This sequence encodes CASSVPKVAGGTDTQYF.

The rearrangement uses TRBV28 and TRBJ1-2, with D perhaps TRBD1 (5 bases). Per germline, CDR1 MDHEN and CDR2 SYDVKM. This CDR3 has 14 amino acids. Trimming left V 3 bases short and J 4 bases short, with 12 bases between. CDR3 sequence: CASSFSGNLYGYTF. The CDR3 nucleotides are TGTGCCAGCAGTTTTTCAGGGAACCTCTATGGCTACACCTTC.